This T cell receptor (beta chain) was sequenced for a study of blood T cells in healthy people across ages. Study outcomes and limitations: In long-lived donors, naive CD4+ cell counts and diversity exceeded those of aged donors. With age, beta diversity per million T cells declined roughly linearly, significantly by around 43. Since the PBMCs were unsorted, naive and antigen-experienced cells could not be conclusively compared.

It was with a sample-barcoded 5' primer and a J-beta primer mix that a second PCR of about 6 to 12 cycles was run. Via MiXCR, TCRdb re-called the 5' RACE reads, giving one row per CDR3 protein. The table has about 1.4 million distinct CDR3 sequences, around 59% seen once. Each donor's blood draw was roughly 10 milliliters of peripheral blood. From germline, CDR1 is MNHEY and CDR2 SMNVEV (reference sequence). Trimming removed 7 bases from V and 1 base from J, with 22 bases in between. CDR3 length equals 17 residues. On this clonotype: Its specificity is unknown.

The sequence was obtained from a man aged 18 to 29 in good health. Sequenced input: blood. The chain is built from TRBV27 and TRBJ1-2, with D unresolved. CDR3 region: CASTPGYLTQNNYGYTF. DNA for the CDR3: TGTGCCAGCACCCCCGGGTACCTCACACAGAATAACTATGGCTACACCTTC.